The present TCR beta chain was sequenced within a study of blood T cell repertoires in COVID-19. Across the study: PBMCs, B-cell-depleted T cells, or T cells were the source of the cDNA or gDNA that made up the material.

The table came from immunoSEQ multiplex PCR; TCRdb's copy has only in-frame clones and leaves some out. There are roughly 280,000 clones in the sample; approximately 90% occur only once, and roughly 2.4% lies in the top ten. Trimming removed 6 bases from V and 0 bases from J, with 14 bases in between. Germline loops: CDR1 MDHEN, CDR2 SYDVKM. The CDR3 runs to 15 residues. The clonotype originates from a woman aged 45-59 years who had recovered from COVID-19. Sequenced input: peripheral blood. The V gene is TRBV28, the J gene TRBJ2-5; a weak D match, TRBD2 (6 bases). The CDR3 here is CASRLYGTHQETQYF. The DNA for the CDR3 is TGTGCCAGCAGGCTCTATGGGACTCACCAAGAGACCCAGTACTTC.